Detailed here is one TCR beta chain. The data stem from a study of blood T cell repertoires in COVID-19. Study background: Material from acute and convalescent COVID-19 was sourced from the United States, Italy and Spain.

Measured with immunoSEQ multiplex PCR; TCRdb has only the in-frame clones, and not every one. Of 65,000 to 95,000 clones listed, roughly 89% are singletons. The trim removed 3 bases at V and 6 bases at J, leaving 12 bases unmatched. This CDR3 spans 19 amino acids. Germline CDR1 reads LNHDA; CDR2 reads SQIVND (reference sequence). The chain has TRBV19 and TRBJ1-6, with 12 positions matching TRBD1. Input material: peripheral blood. This receptor was identified in a man under 40 with acute or convalescent COVID-19. The CDR3 is CASSMGQGASAFGNSPLHF. The CDR3 DNA is TGTGCCAGTAGTATGGGACAGGGGGCCTCCGCCTTTGGTAATTCACCCCTCCACTTT.